What follows are 30 T cell receptor beta chains derived from one specimen sequenced in a study of T cell changes during pregnancy in multiple sclerosis. The method was immunoSEQ multiplex PCR; TCRdb's version includes in-frame clones alone and lacks a portion of them. The data show tens of thousands of clones, under 95% seen once. The sequences come from CD4+ T cells from peripheral blood mononuclear cells, collected in the second trimester of pregnancy. The receptors here all came from a female donor with multiple sclerosis, enrolled in a pregnancy study.

The DNA of the CDR3 is TGTGCCAGCTCCTTCGGGGGGGAAGGAACTGAAGCTTTCTTT. It codes for CASSFGGEGTEAFF. V is TRBV7-3 and J is TRBJ1-1; possibly TRBD1 for D (5 bases). The CDR3 length is 14 residues. Germline loops: CDR1 SGHTA, CDR2 FQGTGA. The ends were cut back, 8 bases at V and 5 bases at J, with 18 bases in the middle.

This clone was seen only once. The chain joins TRBV19 to TRBJ2-5; 7 bases map to TRBD2. Germline CDR1 is LNHDA and CDR2 is SQIVND (reference sequence). The CDR3 sequence is 14 residues long. V shed 3 bases and J 6 bases; nucleotides not matched to a gene: 7. The CDR3 DNA sequence: TGTGCCAGTAGTATTGGTGGGAGCGGGAAGACCCAGTACTTC. Translation: CASSIGGSGKTQYF.

The V and J genes are TRBV5-1 and TRBJ2-1; TRBD2 agrees at 13 bases. Germline assignment: CDR1 SGHRS and CDR2 YFSETQ. The junction had 4 bases not matched to a gene; V was cut back by 0 bases and J by 7 bases. The CDR3 loop spans 16 amino acids. The CDR3 reads CASSLAPGLAGNEQFF. As DNA, the CDR3 is TGCGCCAGCAGCTTGGCCCCGGGACTAGCGGGAAATGAGCAGTTCTTC.

The chain carries TRBV18 and TRBJ2-1, with 8 bases fitting TRBD1. Germline V gene data show CDR1 as KGHSH and CDR2 as LQKENI. The CDR3 length is 17 residues. Unmatched junction bases numbered 14, after V lost 6 bases and J lost 4 bases. The CDR3 coding sequence is TGTGCCAGCTCGAACATTGGGACAGGAAATTATTACAATGAGCAGTTCTTC. Translated: CASSNIGTGNYYNEQFF.

The chain couples TRBV30 to TRBJ2-1; TRBD2 matches 8 bases. The CDR3 consists of 14 residues. V lost 6 bases to trimming and J lost 4 bases; unmatched junction nucleotides: 8. Germline values: CDR1 GTSNPN, CDR2 SVGIG (reference sequence). The CDR3 coding sequence is TGTGCCTGCACAAGCGGGGGTTCATACAATGAGCAGTTCTTC. Its translation: CACTSGGSYNEQFF. The entire variable domain, with the rest obtained from reference TRBV30 and TRBJ2-1, is as follows: SQTIHQWPATLVQPVGSPLSLECTVEGTSNPNLYWYRQAAGRGLQLLFYSVGIGQISSEVPQNLSASRPQDRQFILSSKKLLLSDSGFYLCACTSGGSYNEQFFGPGTRLTVL.

This clone was counted a single time. The CDR3 here is CASSDFGLAELNEQFF. CDR3 nucleotides: TGTGCCAGCAGTGATTTTGGGCTAGCGGAGCTCAATGAGCAGTTCTTC. V usage is TRBV2 and J usage is TRBJ2-1; 7 bases map to TRBD2. The CDR3 length is 16 residues. Per germline, CDR1 SNHLY and CDR2 FYNNEI. The trim removed 3 bases at V and 6 bases at J, leaving 11 bases unmatched.

V usage is TRBV5-4 and J usage is TRBJ1-2; possibly TRBD1 for D (5 bases). CDR1 and CDR2 (germline): SGHNT, YYREEE (reference sequence). Trimming shortened V by 2 bases and J by 1 base, and 12 bases separated the two germline ends. The CDR3 sequence is 15 residues long. The CDR3 protein is CASSFKGIFNYGYTF. The DNA of the CDR3 is TGTGCCAGCAGCTTTAAGGGGATATTTAACTATGGCTACACCTTC.

This clone was seen a single time. The chain combines TRBV7-6 with TRBJ1-4, with TRBD1 as a possible D gene (5 bases). Trimming took off 1 base at V and 9 bases at J, with 12 bases between the two ends. Germline V lookup: CDR1 SGHVS, CDR2 FNYEAQ. The CDR3 is 14 amino acids. The CDR3 bases are TGTGCCAGCAGCTTAGAAGGGGCGCGGAAAAAACTGTTTTTT. Its translation: CASSLEGARKKLFF.

The J gene is TRBJ2-5, the V gene TRBV7-8; 7 nucleotides align to TRBD1. This CDR3 has 13 residues. Losses at the gene ends were 3 bases for V and 3 bases for J; bases not matched to a gene: 1. CDR1 is SGHVS, CDR2 FQNEAQ, per germline. The chain's CDR3 is CASSFDREETQYF. CDR3 sequence (DNA): TGTGCCAGCAGCTTTGACAGGGAAGAGACCCAGTACTTC.

V gene TRBV5-1 combines with J gene TRBJ2-5; 8 bases agree with TRBD2. Germline V gene data show CDR1 as SGHRS and CDR2 as YFSETQ. J was trimmed by 0 bases and V by 6 bases; bases with no gene match: 7. This CDR3 contains 15 residues. CDR3 loop: CASKLGGGYQETQYF. The CDR3 DNA is TGCGCCAGCAAGTTGGGCGGGGGGTACCAAGAGACCCAGTACTTC. Full variable domain (outside the CDR3, taken from reference TRBV5-1 and TRBJ2-5): KAGVTQTPRYLIKTRGQQVTLSCSPISGHRSVSWYQQTPGQGLQFLFEYFSETQRNKGNFPGRFSGRQFSNSRSEMNVSTLELGDSALYLCASKLGGGYQETQYFGPGTRLLVL.

This sequence joins TRBV4-2 and TRBJ1-2, with 7 bases fitting TRBD1. CDR1 is LGHNA and CDR2 is YNFKEQ in the germline V gene. The V and J ends lost 0 bases and 8 bases, in that order; junction bases with no gene match: 3. This CDR3 is built from 13 residues. This chain's CDR3 is CASSQDQGGGYTF. The DNA of the CDR3 is TGTGCCAGCAGCCAAGATCAGGGGGGAGGCTACACCTTC.

V gene TRBV20-1 combines with J gene TRBJ1-1; D gene ambiguous. This CDR3 is built from 10 residues. V was pared by 6 bases and J by 8 bases, with 10 bases between. Per the germline V gene, CDR1 is DFQATT and CDR2 is SNEGSKA (reference sequence). DNA of the CDR3: TGCAGTGCCCCTAACCTGGAAGCTTTCTTT. This encodes CSAPNLEAFF.

V and J are TRBV5-1 and TRBJ2-2; tentative D call: TRBD2 (5 bases). Germline CDR1 and CDR2: SGHRS and YFSETQ. The CDR3 consists of 18 residues. The germline V and J ends were trimmed by 4 bases and 0 bases, with 19 bases remaining between them. In DNA, the CDR3 is TGCGCCAGCAGCCCGAGGGCGGGTAGCCCAACGAACACCGGGGAGCTGTTTTTT. This translates into CASSPRAGSPTNTGELFF.

The rearrangement links TRBV25-1 to TRBJ1-1, with 10 bases identical to TRBD1. The junction had 7 bases not matched to a gene; V was cut back by 5 bases and J by 4 bases. The CDR3 spans 15 residues. Germline V gene data show CDR1 as MGHDK and CDR2 as SYGVNS. The CDR3 sequence is CASSTRQGASTEAFF. CDR3 DNA sequence: TGTGCCAGCAGTACTCGACAGGGGGCCAGCACTGAAGCTTTCTTT.

This sequence joins TRBV2 and TRBJ2-3; D possibly corresponds to TRBD1 (6 bases). Trimming removed 2 bases at V and 6 bases at J, with 12 bases between. This CDR3 has 14 amino acids. Germline values: CDR1 SNHLY, CDR2 FYNNEI. CDR3 bases: TGTGCCAGCAGTGAAACATTGGGGGCCGATACGCAGTATTTT. Amino acid sequence: CASSETLGADTQYF.

The genes are TRBV18 and TRBJ2-5; D not resolved. V lost 2 bases to trimming and J lost 2 bases, with 6 bases between them. CDR3 length equals 13 residues. Germline CDR1 is KGHSH and CDR2 is LQKENI. CDR3 coding DNA: TGTGCCAGCTCACCAACACAGCAAGAGACCCAGTACTTC. It encodes CASSPTQQETQYF.

The gene calls are TRBV7-6 and TRBJ2-3; D not certain. CDR1 SGHVS and CDR2 FNYEAQ come from the germline V gene. The CDR3 runs 14 residues. Trimming pared 3 bases from V and 0 bases from J, leaving 7 bases between. CDR3 amino acids: CASSLSQSTDTQYF. CDR3 coding DNA: TGTGCCAGCAGCTTGTCCCAGAGCACAGATACGCAGTATTTT.

The chain is built from TRBV19 and TRBJ2-7, with TRBD2 matching 11 bases. The V gene end was trimmed by 1 base and the J gene end by 7 bases; junction bases not matched to a gene: 12. Looked up from germline, CDR1 is LNHDA and CDR2 is SQIVND (reference sequence). The CDR3 loop spans 17 amino acids. CDR3 residues: CASSIASLAGGRQEQYF. The CDR3 DNA reads as TGTGCCAGTAGTATAGCCTCCCTAGCGGGGGGCCGACAGGAGCAGTACTTC.

The chain combines TRBV21-1 with TRBJ2-2; the table's D call of TRBD1 was not tested on the DNA. TRBV21-1 is a pseudogene. The CDR3 is 15 amino acids. CDR3 region: CASSKACRVVRELFF. The CDR3 DNA is TGTGCCAGCAGCAAAGCTTGCAGGGTGGTCCGGGAGCTGTTTTTT.

The J gene is TRBJ2-5, the V gene TRBV9; maybe TRBD2 (6 bases). The CDR3 extends over 15 amino acids. The germline V gene encodes CDR1 SGDLS and CDR2 YYNGEE. V was trimmed by 0 bases and J by 5 bases, leaving 14 bases between them. In nucleotides, the CDR3 is TGTGCCAGCAGCGTAGAGCCTAGGGAGGTGGAGACCCAGTACTTC. This gives the protein CASSVEPREVETQYF.

The genes are TRBV11-3 and TRBJ2-7; D might be TRBD2 (5 bases). The CDR3 has 12 residues. Trimming removed 8 bases from V and 4 bases from J, with 12 bases in between. Per germline, CDR1 SGHNT and CDR2 YENEEA. The CDR3 protein is CASGPTGYEQYF. As DNA, the CDR3 is TGTGCCAGCGGCCCCACGGGGTACGAGCAGTACTTC.

V gene TRBV28 combines with J gene TRBJ1-2; D is uncertain. Germline CDR1 and CDR2: MDHEN and SYDVKM. The CDR3 runs to 14 residues. Trimming stripped 6 bases from V and 4 bases from J, with 15 bases between. The CDR3 DNA reads TGTGCCAGCAGGCCTCCAGGCGGGTTCTATGGCTACACCTTC. Its protein is CASRPPGGFYGYTF.

V usage is TRBV5-4 and J usage is TRBJ2-3; D is perhaps TRBD1 (6 bases). The V gene lost 6 bases and the J gene lost 0 bases, with 11 bases spanning the gap. The germline V gene has CDR1 SGHNT and CDR2 YYREEE (reference sequence). This CDR3 has 14 amino acids. CDR3 residues: CASTRDTSTDTQYF. Written as DNA, the CDR3 is TGTGCCAGCACCCGGGACACCAGCACAGATACGCAGTATTTT.

The V and J genes are TRBV19 and TRBJ1-5, with TRBD1 matching over 9 bases. The V segment lost 7 bases and the J segment 0 bases; nucleotides outside the gene matches: 13. The CDR3 consists of 18 residues. In germline, CDR1 is LNHDA, CDR2 SQIVND (reference sequence). The CDR3 sequence is CASKPGQGKSYSNQPQHF. DNA for the CDR3: TGTGCCAGTAAGCCGGGACAGGGAAAATCCTATAGCAATCAGCCCCAGCATTTT.

V and J are TRBV28 and TRBJ2-1; TRBD2 is a possible D gene (6 bases). CDR3 size: 14 residues. V was pared by 8 bases and J by 6 bases, with 17 bases between. The germline V gene has CDR1 MDHEN and CDR2 SYDVKM. The CDR3 sequence is CASSPASVSNEQFF. CDR3 sequence (DNA): TGTGCCAGCTCCCCAGCTAGCGTCTCCAATGAGCAGTTCTTC.

The V and J genes are TRBV28 and TRBJ2-1; TRBD2 matches 11 bases. The CDR3 has 14 residues. V shed 8 bases and J 4 bases; nucleotides not matched to a gene: 4. Germline V gene lookup returns CDR1 MDHEN and CDR2 SYDVKM. The CDR3 nucleotides read TGTGCCAGCGAGACTAGCGGGATGTACAATGAGCAGTTCTTC. It is translated as CASETSGMYNEQFF.

As concerns this clone: Other DNA sequences in this specimen translate into the identical CDR3. The chain uses TRBV19 and TRBJ2-2, with D unresolved. The V gene lost 11 bases and the J gene lost 4 bases, with 5 bases spanning the gap. From germline, CDR1 is LNHDA and CDR2 SQIVND (reference sequence). This CDR3 contains 10 residues. In DNA form, the CDR3 reads TGTGCCGCCGGCACCGGGGAGCTGTTTTTT. It specifies CAAGTGELFF.

V is TRBV27 and J is TRBJ1-2; no reliable D call. The CDR3 spans 13 residues. V dropped 2 bases and J dropped 1 base, with 5 bases sitting between them. The germline CDR1 and CDR2 sequences are MNHEY and SMNVEV (reference sequence). Here the CDR3 reads CASSLEGNYGYTF. DNA for the CDR3: TGTGCCAGCAGTTTAGAGGGTAACTATGGCTACACCTTC.

This chain uses TRBV7-2 with TRBJ1-2; 11 nucleotides align to TRBD1. This CDR3 contains 19 residues. Germline CDR1 and CDR2: SGHTA and FQGNSA. The V and J ends lost 3 bases and 6 bases, in that order; junction bases with no gene match: 18. Written as DNA, the CDR3 is TGTGCCAGCAGCTTGACAAGCCTGGGACAGGGGGTGTCATCGCATGGCTACACCTTC. This translates into CASSLTSLGQGVSSHGYTF.

V and J are TRBV28 and TRBJ1-6, with D unresolved. V was trimmed by 5 bases and J by 10 bases, leaving 9 bases between them. The CDR3 has 12 residues. Germline V gene sequence: CDR1 MDHEN, CDR2 SYDVKM. The CDR3: CASSRLNSPLHF. In nucleotides, the CDR3 is TGTGCCAGCAGTCGACTGAACTCACCCCTCCACTTT.